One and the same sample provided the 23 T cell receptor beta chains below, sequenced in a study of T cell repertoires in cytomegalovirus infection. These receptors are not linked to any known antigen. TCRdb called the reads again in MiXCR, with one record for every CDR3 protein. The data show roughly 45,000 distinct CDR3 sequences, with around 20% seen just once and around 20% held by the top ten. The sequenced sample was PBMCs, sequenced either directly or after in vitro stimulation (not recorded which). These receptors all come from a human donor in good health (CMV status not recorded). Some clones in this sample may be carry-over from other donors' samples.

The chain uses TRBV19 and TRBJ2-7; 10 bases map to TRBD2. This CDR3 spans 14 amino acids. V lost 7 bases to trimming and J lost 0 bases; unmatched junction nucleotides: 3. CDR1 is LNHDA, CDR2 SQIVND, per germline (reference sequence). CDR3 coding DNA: TGTGCCAGTAACCCTAGCGGGAGCTCCTACGAGCAGTACTTC. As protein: CASNPSGSSYEQYF. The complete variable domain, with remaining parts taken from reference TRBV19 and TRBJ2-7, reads DGGITQSPKYLFRKEGQNVTLSCEQNLNHDAMYWYRQDPGQGLRLIYYSQIVNDFQKGDIAEGYSVSREKKESFPLTVTSAQKNPTAFYLCASNPSGSSYEQYFGPGTRLTVT.

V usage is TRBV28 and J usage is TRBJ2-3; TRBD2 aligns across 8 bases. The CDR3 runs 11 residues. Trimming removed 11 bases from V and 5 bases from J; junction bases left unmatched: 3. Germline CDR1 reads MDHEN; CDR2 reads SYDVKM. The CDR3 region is CAPGGRDTQYF. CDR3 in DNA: TGTGCCCCGGGGGGGCGAGATACGCAGTATTTT.

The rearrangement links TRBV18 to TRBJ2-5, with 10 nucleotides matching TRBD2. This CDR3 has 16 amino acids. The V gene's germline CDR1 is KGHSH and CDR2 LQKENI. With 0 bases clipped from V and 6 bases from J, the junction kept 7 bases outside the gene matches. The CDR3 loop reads CASSPPLAGVLKTQYF. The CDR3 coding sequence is TGTGCCAGCTCACCACCGCTAGCGGGAGTGTTAAAGACCCAGTACTTC. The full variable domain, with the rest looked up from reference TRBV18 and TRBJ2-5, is NAGVMQNPRHLVRRRGQEARLRCSPMKGHSHVYWYRQLPEEGLKFMVYLQKENIIDESGMPKERFSAEFPKEGPSILRIQQVVRGDSAAYFCASSPPLAGVLKTQYFGPGTRLLVL.

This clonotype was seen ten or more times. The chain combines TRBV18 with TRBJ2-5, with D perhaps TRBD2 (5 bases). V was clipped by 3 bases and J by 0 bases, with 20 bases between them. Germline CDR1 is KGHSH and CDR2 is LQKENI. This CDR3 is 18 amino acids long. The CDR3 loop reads CASSPVLAVEGYQETQYF. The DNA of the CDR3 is TGTGCCAGCTCACCCGTTCTAGCCGTAGAAGGGTACCAAGAGACCCAGTACTTC.

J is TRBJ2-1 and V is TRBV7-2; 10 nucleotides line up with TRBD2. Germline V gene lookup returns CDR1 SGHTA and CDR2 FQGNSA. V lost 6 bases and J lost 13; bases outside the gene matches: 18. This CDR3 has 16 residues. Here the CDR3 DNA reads TGTGCCAGCAGTCCATTAGCGGGAGGTATTCGTGTAGGACAGTTCTTC. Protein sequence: CASSPLAGGIRVGQFF.

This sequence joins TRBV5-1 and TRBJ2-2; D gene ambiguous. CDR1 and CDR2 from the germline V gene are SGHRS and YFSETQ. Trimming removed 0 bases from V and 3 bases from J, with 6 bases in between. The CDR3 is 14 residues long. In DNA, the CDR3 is TGCGCCAGCAGCTTGGGTTACGACACCGGGGAGCTGTTTTTT. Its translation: CASSLGYDTGELFF.

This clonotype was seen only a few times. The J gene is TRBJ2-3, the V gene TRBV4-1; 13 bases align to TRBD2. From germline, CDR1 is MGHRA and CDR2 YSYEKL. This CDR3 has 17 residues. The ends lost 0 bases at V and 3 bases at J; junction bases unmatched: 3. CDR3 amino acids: CASSQEGLAGPTDTQYF. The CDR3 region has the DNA TGCGCCAGCAGCCAAGAGGGACTAGCGGGACCTACAGATACGCAGTATTTT.

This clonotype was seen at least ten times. As DNA, the CDR3 is TGTGCCAGCAGCTTAGAAGGGCGGGAGAGGAACATTCAGTACTTC. It encodes CASSLEGRERNIQYF. This chain joins TRBV11-2 and TRBJ2-4, with 7 bases lining up with TRBD2. Germline-derived CDR1 and CDR2 are SGHAT and FQNNGV. V dropped 0 bases and J dropped 7; count of bases not matched to a gene: 6. This CDR3 region has 15 residues.

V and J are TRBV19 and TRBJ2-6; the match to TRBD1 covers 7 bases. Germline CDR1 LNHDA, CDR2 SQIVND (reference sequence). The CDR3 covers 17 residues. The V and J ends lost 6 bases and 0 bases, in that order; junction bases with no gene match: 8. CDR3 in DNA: TGTGCCAGTAGGTTCTTAGGGGGCCCCTCTGGGGCCAACGTCCTGACTTTC. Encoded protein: CASRFLGGPSGANVLTF. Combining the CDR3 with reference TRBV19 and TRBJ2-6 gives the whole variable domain DGGITQSPKYLFRKEGQNVTLSCEQNLNHDAMYWYRQDPGQGLRLIYYSQIVNDFQKGDIAEGYSVSREKKESFPLTVTSAQKNPTAFYLCASRFLGGPSGANVLTFGAGSRLTVL.

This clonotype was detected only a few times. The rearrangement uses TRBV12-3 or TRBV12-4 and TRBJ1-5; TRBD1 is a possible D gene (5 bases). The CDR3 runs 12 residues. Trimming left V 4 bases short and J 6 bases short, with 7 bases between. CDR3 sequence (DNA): TGTGCCAGCAGTTCAGGGTTTCAGCCCCAGCATTTT. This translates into CASSSGFQPQHF.

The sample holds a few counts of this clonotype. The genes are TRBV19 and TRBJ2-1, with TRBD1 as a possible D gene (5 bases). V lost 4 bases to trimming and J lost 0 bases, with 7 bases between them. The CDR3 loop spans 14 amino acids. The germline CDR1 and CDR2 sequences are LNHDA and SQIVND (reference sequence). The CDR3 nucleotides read TGTGCCAGTAGTAAGGGGCTCTCCTACAATGAGCAGTTCTTC. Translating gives CASSKGLSYNEQFF.

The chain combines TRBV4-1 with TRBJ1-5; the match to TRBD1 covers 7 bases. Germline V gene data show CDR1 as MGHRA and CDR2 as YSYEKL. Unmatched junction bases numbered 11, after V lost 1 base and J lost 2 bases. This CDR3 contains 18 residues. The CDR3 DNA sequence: TGCGCCAGCAGCCAAGCCCCCGGACAGGCGGGTGGCAATCAGCCCCAGCATTTT. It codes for CASSQAPGQAGGNQPQHF.

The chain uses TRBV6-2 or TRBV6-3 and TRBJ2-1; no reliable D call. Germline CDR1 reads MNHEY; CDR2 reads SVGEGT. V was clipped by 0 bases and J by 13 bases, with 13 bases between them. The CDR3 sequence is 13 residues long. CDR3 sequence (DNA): TGTGCCAGCAGTTACTCGATTTGGACCCCCCAGTTCTTC. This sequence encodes CASSYSIWTPQFF.

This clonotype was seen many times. The CDR3 region is CANLPLAGLISGANVLTF. The CDR3 DNA follows: TGTGCCAATCTACCACTAGCGGGACTGATCTCTGGGGCCAACGTCCTGACTTTC. The chain is built from TRBV7-2 and TRBJ2-6, with TRBD2 matching over 10 bases. The CDR3 runs 18 residues. V lost 10 bases and J lost 0; bases outside the gene matches: 12. CDR1 and CDR2 (germline): SGHTA, FQGNSA.

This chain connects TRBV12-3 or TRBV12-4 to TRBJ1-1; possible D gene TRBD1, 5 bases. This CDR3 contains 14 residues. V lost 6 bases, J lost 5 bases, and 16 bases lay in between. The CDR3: CASSDRGWGTEAFF. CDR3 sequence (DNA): TGTGCCAGCAGCGATCGGGGGTGGGGGACTGAAGCTTTCTTT.

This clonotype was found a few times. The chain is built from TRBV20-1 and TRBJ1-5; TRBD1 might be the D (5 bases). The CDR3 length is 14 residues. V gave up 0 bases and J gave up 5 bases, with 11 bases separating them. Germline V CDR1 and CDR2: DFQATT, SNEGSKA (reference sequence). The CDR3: CSARDRQGHQPQHF. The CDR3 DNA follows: TGCAGTGCTAGAGATCGGCAGGGTCATCAGCCCCAGCATTTT.

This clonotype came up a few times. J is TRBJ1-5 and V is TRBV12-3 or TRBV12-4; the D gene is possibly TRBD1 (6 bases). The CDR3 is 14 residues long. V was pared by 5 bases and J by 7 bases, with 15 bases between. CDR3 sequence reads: CASSLTGFNQPQHF. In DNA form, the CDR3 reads TGTGCCAGCAGTCTCACAGGGTTTAACCAGCCCCAGCATTTT.

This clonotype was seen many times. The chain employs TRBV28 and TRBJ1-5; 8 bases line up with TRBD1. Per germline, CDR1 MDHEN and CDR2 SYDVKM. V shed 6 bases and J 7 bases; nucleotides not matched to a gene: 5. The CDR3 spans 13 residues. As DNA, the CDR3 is TGTGCCAGCAGGGACAGGGCGAGGCAGCCCCAGCATTTT. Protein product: CASRDRARQPQHF.

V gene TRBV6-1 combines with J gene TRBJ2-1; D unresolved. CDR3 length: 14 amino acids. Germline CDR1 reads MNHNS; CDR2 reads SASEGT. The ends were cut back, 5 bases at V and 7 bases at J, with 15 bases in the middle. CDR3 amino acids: CASSYGGSANEQFF. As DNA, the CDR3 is TGTGCCAGCAGTTATGGCGGTTCGGCTAATGAGCAGTTCTTC.

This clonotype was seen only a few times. The CDR3 bases are TGCGCCAGCAGCCAAGGGCGGCGAGAGACCCAGTACTTC. Amino acid sequence: CASSQGRRETQYF. The chain carries TRBV4-1 and TRBJ2-5; D is unresolved. This CDR3 has 13 amino acids. In germline, CDR1 is MGHRA, CDR2 YSYEKL. V gave up 1 base and J gave up 4 bases, with 7 bases separating them.

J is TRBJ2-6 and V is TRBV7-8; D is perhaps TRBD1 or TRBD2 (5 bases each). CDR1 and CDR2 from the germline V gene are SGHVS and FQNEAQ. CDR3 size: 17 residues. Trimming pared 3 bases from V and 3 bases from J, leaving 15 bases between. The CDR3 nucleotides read TGTGCCAGCAGCTTGGGGACCGTCGTCTTTGGGGCCAACGTCCTGACTTTC. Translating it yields CASSLGTVVFGANVLTF.

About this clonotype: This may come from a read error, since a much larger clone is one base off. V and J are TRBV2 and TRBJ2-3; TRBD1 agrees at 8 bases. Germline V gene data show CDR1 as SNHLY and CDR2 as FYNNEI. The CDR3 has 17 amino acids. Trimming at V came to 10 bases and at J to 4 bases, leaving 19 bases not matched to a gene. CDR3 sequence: CANSPDLDRVGADTQYF. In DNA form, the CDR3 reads TGTGCCAACAGCCCCGACCTGGACAGGGTGGGTGCAGATACGCAGTATTTT.

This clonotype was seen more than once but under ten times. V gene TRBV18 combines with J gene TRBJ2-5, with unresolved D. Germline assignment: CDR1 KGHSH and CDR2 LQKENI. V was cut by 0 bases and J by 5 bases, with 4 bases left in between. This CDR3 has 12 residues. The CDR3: CASSPPLETQYF. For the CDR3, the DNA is TGTGCCAGCTCACCACCCCTGGAGACCCAGTACTTC.